Following are 26 T cell receptor beta chains from one sample sequenced in a study of memory CD4+ T cells and cytomegalovirus serostatus. Single viable CD3+CD4+CD8-CD45RO+ cells were sorted as the memory CD4+ T cells. Assay used: immunoSEQ multiplex PCR; TCRdb lists only in-frame clones, some missing. The data hold 35,000 to 45,000 clones, with over 60% observed a single time. Material for sequencing was memory CD4+ T cells from blood. These receptors all stem from an adult in good health and CMV-seronegative.

This CDR3 is CAWSSDGIAFF. DNA of the CDR3: TGTGCCTGGAGTTCGGATGGGATAGCTTTCTTT. This chain links TRBV30 with TRBJ1-1; no reliable D call. CDR1 and CDR2 from the germline V gene are GTSNPN and SVGIG (reference sequence). The V end lost 2 bases, the J end lost 10 bases, and 11 bases lay between the germline ends. The CDR3 is made up of 11 amino acids.

This chain uses TRBV2 with TRBJ2-2; D ambiguous. The CDR3 sequence is 14 residues long. Germline V gives CDR1 SNHLY, CDR2 FYNNEI. Trimming took 7 bases from V and 2 from J, leaving 11 bases between them. CDR3 loop: CASTLGINTGELFF. The CDR3 DNA follows: TGTGCCAGCACTCTGGGGATTAACACCGGGGAGCTGTTTTTT. Full variable domain (outside the CDR3, taken from reference TRBV2 and TRBJ2-2): EPEVTQTPSHQVTQMGQEVILRCVPISNHLYFYWYRQILGQKVEFLVSFYNNEISEKSEIFDDQFSVERPDGSNFTLKIRSTKLEDSAMYFCASTLGINTGELFFGEGSRLTVL.

This rearrangement joins TRBV19 to TRBJ1-5, with D perhaps matching TRBD1 (6 bases). The V end lost 6 bases, the J end lost 6 bases, and 18 bases lay between the germline ends. CDR3 length: 15 amino acids. The germline V gene encodes CDR1 LNHDA and CDR2 SQIVND (reference sequence). The CDR3 protein is CASSPGGGAGQPQHF. CDR3 nucleotides: TGTGCCAGTAGCCCGGGAGGGGGGGCAGGTCAGCCCCAGCATTTT.

V and J are TRBV7-2 and TRBJ1-2; 7 positions match TRBD1. The CDR3 is 15 amino acids. J lost 4 bases, V lost 5 bases, and 10 bases had no gene match. Germline CDR1 reads SGHTA; CDR2 reads FQGNSA. The CDR3 region is CASSPGQGVTYGYTF. The CDR3 bases are TGTGCCAGCAGCCCGGGGCAGGGGGTCACCTATGGCTACACCTTC.

This chain uses TRBV10-3 with TRBJ1-1, with D possibly TRBD1 on 5 matching bases. Trimming shortened V by 7 bases and J by 4 bases, and 16 bases separated the two germline ends. The germline CDR1 and CDR2 sequences are ENHRY and SYGVKD. This CDR3 has 14 residues. CDR3: CAITPMGGRTEAFF. CDR3 in DNA: TGTGCCATCACCCCTATGGGGGGTCGCACTGAAGCTTTCTTT.

V usage is TRBV7-8 and J usage is TRBJ2-2; 13 nucleotides match TRBD2. The germline V gene encodes CDR1 SGHVS and CDR2 FQNEAQ. Unmatched junction bases numbered 10, after V lost 5 bases and J lost 1 base. The CDR3 totals 19 residues. CDR3 DNA sequence: TGTGCCAGCAGCCCGGGACTAGCGGGACGGTTAATGAACACCGGGGAGCTGTTTTTT. Its translation: CASSPGLAGRLMNTGELFF.

This clone appeared a few times. V and J are TRBV6-5 and TRBJ1-4, with 9 bases lining up with TRBD1. Germline V gives CDR1 MNHEY, CDR2 SVGAGI. The CDR3 spans 14 residues. V shed 5 bases, J shed 8 bases, and the junction held 6 bases outside the gene matches. CDR3 bases: TGTGCCAGCAGTGCCGGGACAGGGACAGAAAAACTGTTTTTT. Translation gives CASSAGTGTEKLFF.

The chain combines TRBV18 with TRBJ2-3, with TRBD1 as a possible D gene (6 bases). This CDR3 spans 13 amino acids. V shed 3 bases and J shed 10 bases, with 14 bases lying between them. Germline loops: CDR1 KGHSH, CDR2 LQKENI. CDR3 DNA sequence: TGTGCCAGCTCACCTAATTCTCAGGGGCCGCAGTATTTT. The encoded protein is CASSPNSQGPQYF.

This clone appeared a few times. The chain couples TRBV29-1 to TRBJ2-7, with D maybe TRBD2 (5 bases). Germline V gene sequence: CDR1 SQVTM, CDR2 ANQGSEA. CDR3 length: 13 residues. Between the trimmed V and J ends, which lost 3 bases and 3 bases, there was a span of 12 bases. This CDR3 is CSVEFFGNYEQYF. The CDR3 bases are TGCAGCGTTGAGTTTTTCGGGAACTACGAGCAGTACTTC.

The chain combines TRBV19 with TRBJ2-5, with 7 bases fitting TRBD1. V lost 6 bases, J lost 0 bases, and 1 base stayed unmatched. The germline V gene encodes CDR1 LNHDA and CDR2 SQIVND (reference sequence). The CDR3 loop spans 13 amino acids. The DNA for the CDR3 is TGTGCCAGTAGCGGGACAGACCAAGAGACCCAGTACTTC. This codes for CASSGTDQETQYF.

This clone was counted once. The chain uses TRBV7-9 and TRBJ2-2, with 8 bases matching TRBD2. Germline CDR1 SEHNR, CDR2 FQNEAQ (reference sequence). This CDR3 has 15 residues. Trimming took 6 bases from V and 5 from J; bases not matched to a gene: 8. This chain's CDR3 is CASRLGGGMTGELFF. The CDR3 nucleotides read TGTGCCAGCAGACTCGGGGGGGGAATGACCGGGGAGCTGTTTTTT.

The V gene is TRBV28, the J gene TRBJ1-1, with D perhaps matching TRBD1 (6 bases). CDR3 length: 13 residues. Germline V gives CDR1 MDHEN, CDR2 SYDVKM. The V end lost 2 bases, the J end lost 6 bases, and 10 bases lay between the germline ends. DNA of the CDR3: TGTGCCAGCAGTTTAGGGGGGCTCCCTGAAGCTTTCTTT. It codes for CASSLGGLPEAFF.

CDR3 DNA sequence: TGTGCCATCAGTGGGACTAGCGTTGCCCTAGGAGAGCAGTACTTC. Translating it yields CAISGTSVALGEQYF. This chain connects TRBV10-3 to TRBJ2-7; 9 positions agree with TRBD2. This CDR3 contains 15 residues. V trimming: 4 bases; J trimming: 7 bases; junction bases outside the gene matches: 11. Germline V lookup: CDR1 ENHRY, CDR2 SYGVKD.

The genes are TRBV5-4 and TRBJ2-2; 7 bases agree with TRBD2. The trim removed 7 bases at V and 4 bases at J, leaving 10 bases unmatched. Germline CDR1 is SGHNT and CDR2 is YYREEE (reference sequence). The CDR3 contains 15 residues. CDR3 nucleotides: TGTGCCAGCCGGGGGGACTTACGCAGCACCGGGGAGCTGTTTTTT. Its translation is CASRGDLRSTGELFF.

The chain employs TRBV5-8 and TRBJ2-3, with D perhaps TRBD2 (5 bases). CDR1 and CDR2 (germline): SGHTS, YDEGEE. Trimming shortened V by 2 bases and J by 4 bases, and 8 bases separated the two germline ends. The length of the CDR3 is 13 residues. The CDR3 sequence: CASSFGSADTQYF. The DNA of the CDR3 is TGTGCCAGCAGCTTTGGTAGCGCAGATACGCAGTATTTT.

The chain couples TRBV11-3 to TRBJ2-2; D uncertain. The length of the CDR3 is 16 residues. Trimming shortened V by 5 bases and J by 0 bases, and 13 bases separated the two germline ends. Germline V gene sequence: CDR1 SGHNT, CDR2 YENEEA. CDR3 sequence reads: CASSPARQTNTGELFF. The DNA for the CDR3 is TGTGCCAGCAGCCCAGCACGGCAGACGAACACCGGGGAGCTGTTTTTT.

This chain joins TRBV7-2 and TRBJ2-3; 7 nucleotides line up with TRBD2. The trim removed 3 bases at V and 4 bases at J, leaving 4 bases unmatched. The length of the CDR3 is 14 residues. Germline CDR1 is SGHTA and CDR2 is FQGNSA. In nucleotides, the CDR3 is TGTGCCAGCAGCTTGACTAGCAGCGCAGATACGCAGTATTTT. Encoded protein: CASSLTSSADTQYF.

The rearrangement links TRBV2 to TRBJ1-4, with 7 bases aligning to TRBD1. V shed 8 bases, J shed 7 bases, and the junction held 13 bases outside the gene matches. The CDR3 length is 15 residues. Germline CDR1 SNHLY, CDR2 FYNNEI. The CDR3 region has the DNA TGTGCCAGCTCTGGCGGTATTGGACAGGTTGAAAAACTGTTTTTT. Its protein is CASSGGIGQVEKLFF.

The chain is built from TRBV7-9 and TRBJ2-5, with D possibly being TRBD1 (5 bases). V dropped 3 bases and J dropped 1 base, with 12 bases sitting between them. The CDR3 consists of 15 residues. Germline CDR1 SEHNR, CDR2 FQNEAQ (reference sequence). The CDR3 sequence: CASSFGGAAQETQYF. CDR3 DNA: TGTGCCAGCAGCTTTGGTGGGGCCGCCCAAGAGACCCAGTACTTC.

This chain connects TRBV7-2 to TRBJ2-5, with 8 nucleotides matching TRBD2. V shed 5 bases and J 1 base; nucleotides not matched to a gene: 9. CDR3 length equals 16 residues. Germline CDR1 SGHTA, CDR2 FQGNSA. The CDR3 DNA is TGTGCCAGCAGCGACGGGGGGGCGCGACTCCAAGAGACCCAGTACTTC. Its translation: CASSDGGARLQETQYF.

The rearrangement joins TRBV4-2 to TRBJ1-4; no firm D call. Per the germline V gene, CDR1 is LGHNA and CDR2 is YNFKEQ. This CDR3 is built from 16 residues. The ends were cut back, 0 bases at V and 0 bases at J, with 8 bases in the middle. CDR3 nucleotide sequence: TGTGCCAGCAGCCAAGAAGCCGCAACAACTAATGAAAAACTGTTTTTT. Its protein is CASSQEAATTNEKLFF.

The chain is built from TRBV7-3 and TRBJ1-2, with 7 bases matching TRBD1. This CDR3 has 13 residues. Germline-derived CDR1 and CDR2 are SGHTA and FQGTGA. Trimming cost V 5 bases and J 8 bases; bases outside gene matches: 8. The CDR3 reads CASSVDRARGYTF. The CDR3, as DNA: TGTGCCAGCAGCGTCGACAGGGCGAGAGGCTACACCTTC.

This chain links TRBV5-6 with TRBJ1-4; D not certain. V shed 4 bases and J shed 8 bases, with 15 bases lying between them. This CDR3 is 14 amino acids long. CDR1 and CDR2 (germline): SGHDT, YYEEEE. CDR3 nucleotides: TGTGCCAGCAGCACAAAACGCGGAGGGGAAAAACTGTTTTTT. It yields the protein CASSTKRGGEKLFF. Based on the CDR3 plus reference TRBV5-6 and TRBJ1-4, the full variable domain is DAGVTQSPTHLIKTRGQQVTLRCSPKSGHDTVSWYQQALGQGPQFIFQYYEEEERQRGNFPDRFSGHQFPNYSSELNVNALLLGDSALYLCASSTKRGGEKLFFGSGTQLSVL.

This clone was recorded only once. As DNA, the CDR3 is TGTGCCAGCAGTGAATCCCGACTAGCGGGAAGGAAGACCCAGTACTTC. It translates to CASSESRLAGRKTQYF. The rearrangement uses TRBV2 and TRBJ2-5, with 11 bases lining up with TRBD2. After removal of 2 bases from V and 6 bases from J, the junction contained 8 bases not matched to a gene. There are 16 residues in the CDR3. In germline, CDR1 is SNHLY, CDR2 FYNNEI.

The genes are TRBV11-2 and TRBJ2-3, with 10 positions matching TRBD1. The CDR3 has 15 residues. J was trimmed by 3 bases and V by 5 bases; bases with no gene match: 5. Per germline, CDR1 SGHAT and CDR2 FQNNGV. DNA for the CDR3: TGTGCCAGCAGCGAGACAGGGGGCAGGACAGATACGCAGTATTTT. Translation gives CASSETGGRTDTQYF.

This clone has a handful of counts. The chain links TRBV5-1 to TRBJ2-2; tentatively, D is TRBD1 or TRBD2 (6 bases each). The CDR3 totals 16 residues. V was pared by 4 bases and J by 3 bases, with 16 bases between. Per the germline V gene, CDR1 is SGHRS and CDR2 is YFSETQ. CDR3 sequence: CASSPWGRGYTGELFF. The DNA of the CDR3 is TGCGCCAGCAGCCCCTGGGGGCGGGGCTACACCGGGGAGCTGTTTTTT.